What follows are 2 T cell receptor beta chains derived from one specimen sequenced in a study of control samples from healthy donors and cancer patients (dated by TCRdb to 2018 to 2021). The method behind the library was the immunoSEQ multiplex PCR assay. This is the immuneACCESS table as TCRdb keeps it, with only in-frame sequences that have V and J called. A part of the clones is gone; compared with another copy, unresolved V genes explain less than half, and the rest is unexplained. Recorded for this sample are tens of thousands of clones; roughly 85% of them occurred a single time. The ten largest clones represent about 50% of the sample. The sequenced sample was blood. All receptors come from a man aged 60 to 69 in good health.

This chain uses TRBV4-3 with TRBJ1-6, with TRBD1 matching 7 bases. The CDR3 is made up of 16 amino acids. Germline V gene lookup returns CDR1 LGHNA and CDR2 YSLEER. V was clipped by 0 bases and J by 8 bases; unmatched bases: 7. The DNA of the CDR3 is TGCGCCAGCAGCCAAGATTGGGGGAGGGGGCATTCACCCCTCCACTTT. It encodes CASSQDWGRGHSPLHF.

The J gene is TRBJ1-2, the V gene TRBV6-6, with a tentative D call TRBD1 (5 bases). This CDR3 spans 15 amino acids. Trimming took off 0 bases at V and 4 bases at J, with 12 bases between the two ends. The germline CDR1 and CDR2 sequences are MNHNY and SVGAGI (reference sequence). The CDR3 protein is CASSYSEGRAYGYTF. The CDR3 bases are TGTGCCAGCAGTTACTCAGAGGGGAGGGCCTATGGCTACACCTTC.